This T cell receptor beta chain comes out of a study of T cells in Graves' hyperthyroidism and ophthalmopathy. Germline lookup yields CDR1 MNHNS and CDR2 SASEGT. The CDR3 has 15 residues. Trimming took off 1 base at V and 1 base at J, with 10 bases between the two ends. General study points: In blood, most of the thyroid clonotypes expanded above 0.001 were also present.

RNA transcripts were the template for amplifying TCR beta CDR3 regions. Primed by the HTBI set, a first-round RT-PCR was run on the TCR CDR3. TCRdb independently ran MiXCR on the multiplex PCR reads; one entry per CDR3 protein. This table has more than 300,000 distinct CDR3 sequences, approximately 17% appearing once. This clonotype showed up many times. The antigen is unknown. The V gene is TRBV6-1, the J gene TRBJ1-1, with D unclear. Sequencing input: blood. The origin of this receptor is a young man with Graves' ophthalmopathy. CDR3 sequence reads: CASSEGRVKNTEAFF. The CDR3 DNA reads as TGTGCCAGCAGTGAAGGTCGAGTGAAGAACACTGAAGCTTTCTTT.